This entry lists 8 T cell receptor beta chains sequenced from one sample in a study of OX40 agonist ivuxolimab in advanced cancers. Clones were read by immunoSEQ multiplex PCR, and TCRdb kept only the in-frame ones, dropping some. This sample has 65,000 to 95,000 clones, with approximately 85% found just once. Sequenced material: CD4+ or CD8+ T cells sorted from blood, taken in a trial of the OX40 agonist ivuxolimab. The receptors shown here come from an adult with an advanced solid tumor such as melanoma, head and neck, liver or kidney cancer.

A single count supports this clone. Sequence at one end of the junction differs from germline and may be a read error. This chain connects TRBV7-6 to TRBJ2-5; maybe TRBD2 (6 bases). CDR1 is SGHVS, CDR2 FNYEAQ, per germline. The CDR3 is 15 residues long. CDR3 protein: CASSPGGRIQGTQYF. The CDR3 region has the DNA TGTGCCAGCAGCCCTGGGGGGAGGATCCAAGGGACCCAGTACTTC.

About this clone itself: This sample also contains other DNA sequences that code for the same CDR3. The chain couples TRBV28 to TRBJ2-5; possible D gene TRBD2, 6 bases. Trimming cost V 2 bases and J 5 bases, with 12 bases left between them. The length of the CDR3 is 14 residues. Germline-derived CDR1 and CDR2 are MDHEN and SYDVKM. CDR3 in DNA: TGTGCCAGCAGTTTAAGTCAGGGAGGCGAGACCCAGTACTTC. Its protein is CASSLSQGGETQYF.

V is TRBV7-9 and J is TRBJ2-4; D may be TRBD2 (6 bases). This CDR3 is built from 16 residues. Germline V gives CDR1 SEHNR, CDR2 FQNEAQ (reference sequence). Trimming cost V 5 bases and J 9 bases, with 23 bases left between them. The CDR3 spells CASSQAGALVGGIQYF. The CDR3, as DNA: TGTGCCAGCAGCCAAGCGGGTGCCCTAGTTGGGGGCATTCAGTACTTC.

The CDR3 protein is CASSSGAGTYEQYF. Here the CDR3 DNA reads TGTGCCAGCAGCTCAGGGGCCGGGACATACGAGCAGTACTTC. This chain joins TRBV7-6 and TRBJ2-7; possibly TRBD1 for D (6 bases). The CDR3 length is 14 residues. V gave up 4 bases and J gave up 4 bases, with 14 bases separating them. CDR1 and CDR2 from the germline V gene are SGHVS and FNYEAQ. Full variable domain (rest looked up from reference TRBV7-6 and TRBJ2-7): GAGVSQSPRYKVTKRGQDVALRCDPISGHVSLYWYRQALGQGPEFLTYFNYEAQQDKSGLPNDRFSAERPEGSISTLTIQRTEQRDSAMYRCASSSGAGTYEQYFGPGTRLTVT.

V usage is TRBV5-1 and J usage is TRBJ2-3, with 7 bases that match TRBD2. The V gene end was trimmed by 3 bases and the J gene end by 2 bases; junction bases not matched to a gene: 9. The CDR3 runs 16 residues. Per germline, CDR1 SGHRS and CDR2 YFSETQ. The CDR3 bases are TGCGCCAGCAGCTCGTCAAAAACTAGCGACACAGATACGCAGTATTTT. It is translated as CASSSSKTSDTDTQYF.

J is TRBJ2-3 and V is TRBV6-4, with 11 positions matching TRBD1. V lost 0 bases to trimming and J lost 4 bases; unmatched junction nucleotides: 6. Germline-derived CDR1 and CDR2 are MRHNA and SNTAGT. CDR3 length equals 17 residues. CDR3 residues: CASSDSPAGQGADTQYF. CDR3 DNA: TGTGCCAGCAGTGACTCCCCGGCGGGACAGGGGGCAGATACGCAGTATTTT.

The chain joins TRBV11-2 to TRBJ2-1, with a possible D match to TRBD1 (6 bases). V lost 5 bases and J 6 bases, leaving 29 bases between the germline ends. The CDR3 length is 19 residues. Germline CDR1 SGHAT, CDR2 FQNNGV. CDR3 sequence reads: CASSPTPGTRRYGGNEQFF. Written as DNA, the CDR3 is TGTGCCAGCAGCCCGACGCCCGGGACAAGGCGGTATGGGGGCAATGAGCAGTTCTTC.

The genes are TRBV5-5 and TRBJ1-3, with TRBD1 matching over 9 bases. J lost 2 bases, V lost 4 bases, and 10 bases had no gene match. CDR1 and CDR2 from the germline V gene are SGHKS and YYEKEE (reference sequence). The CDR3 is 17 residues long. CDR3 amino acids: CASSKHRGHYTGNTIYF. The CDR3 DNA reads TGTGCCAGCAGCAAACACAGGGGGCACTACACTGGAAACACCATATATTTT.